This T cell receptor (beta chain) was observed in a study of memory CD4+ T cells and cytomegalovirus serostatus. Looking at the study overall: Healthy Belgian adult donors included about nine CMV-positive and some 24 CMV-negative people.

There are 16 residues in the CDR3. Germline V gene lookup returns CDR1 SGHNT and CDR2 YYREEE (reference sequence). V lost 6 bases, J lost 4 bases, and 23 bases lay in between. Single viable CD3+CD4+CD8-CD45RO+ cells were sorted as the memory CD4+ T cells. Positive selection with CD4 microbeads enriched total CD4+ T cells. Study-level results: About 40% of the roughly 160 known CMV-associated TCRbeta sequences appeared in CD4+ memory. The CMV-associated TCR signature appears largely within the CD4+ memory repertoire.

Method: immunoSEQ multiplex PCR; TCRdb's copy keeps in-frame clones and lacks some. In the table there are about 53,000 clones, about 81% of which are singletons. A remark on this clone: Its antigen is unidentified.

The sample was memory CD4+ T cells from blood. This clonotype originated in an adult in good health and CMV-seronegative. The chain combines TRBV5-4 with TRBJ2-7, with D uncertain. The CDR3 sequence is CASTPSDYAEPYEQYF. CDR3 bases: TGTGCCAGCACCCCCTCAGATTATGCGGAGCCATACGAGCAGTACTTC. The whole variable domain, remainder taken from reference TRBV5-4 and TRBJ2-7, is ETGVTQSPTHLIKTRGQQVTLRCSSQSGHNTVSWYQQALGQGPQFIFQYYREEENGRGNFPPRFSGLQFPNYSSELNVNALELDDSALYLCASTPSDYAEPYEQYFGPGTRLTVT.